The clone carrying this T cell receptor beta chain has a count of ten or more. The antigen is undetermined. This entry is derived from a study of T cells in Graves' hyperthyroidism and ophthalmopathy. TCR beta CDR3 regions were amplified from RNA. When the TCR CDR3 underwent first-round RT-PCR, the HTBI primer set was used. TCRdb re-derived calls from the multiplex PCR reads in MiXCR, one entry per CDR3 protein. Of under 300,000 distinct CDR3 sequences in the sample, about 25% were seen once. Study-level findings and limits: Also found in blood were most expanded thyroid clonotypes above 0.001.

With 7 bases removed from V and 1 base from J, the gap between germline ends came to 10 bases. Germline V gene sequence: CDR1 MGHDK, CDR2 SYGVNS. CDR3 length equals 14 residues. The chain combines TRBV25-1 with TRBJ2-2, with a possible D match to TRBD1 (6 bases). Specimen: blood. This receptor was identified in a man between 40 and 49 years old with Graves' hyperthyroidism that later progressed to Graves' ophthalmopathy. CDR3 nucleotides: TGTGCCAGCACCGACAGGAGGAACACCGGGGAGCTGTTTTTT. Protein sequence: CASTDRRNTGELFF.